This T cell receptor (beta chain) was recovered during a study of control samples from healthy donors and cancer patients. Some clones are missing from TCRdb's copy, which holds only in-frame ones; the method was immunoSEQ multiplex PCR. The repertoire consists of about 94,000 clones, with about nine tenths occurring once and the leading ten covering around 3.5%. V was clipped by 4 bases and J by 0 bases, with 15 bases between them. The CDR3 runs 16 residues. Germline CDR1 and CDR2: MNHEY and SMNVEV (reference sequence). The chain has TRBV27 and TRBJ1-1; D is undetermined. Sequenced material: blood. The sequence was obtained from a woman in her late teens or twenties in good health. CDR3 sequence reads: CASSYSGLLMNTEAFF. In DNA form, the CDR3 reads TGTGCCAGCAGTTATTCAGGCTTACTCATGAACACTGAAGCTTTCTTT.